This T cell receptor (beta chain) was captured in a study of vaccination effects on CD4 cells after COVID-19 (dated by TCRdb to the early 2020s). Context from the whole study: To identify antigen-specific CD4+ T cell clonotypes by their expansion, the ViraFEST assay first stimulated PBMC with viral peptide pools and then applied TCR sequencing. Samples were taken from three convalescent patients early (day +14) and late (day +241, +227, +161 respectively) after vaccination. Across the study, the median time from the second dose to post-vaccine sampling was 72 days (range 14 to 241). Each well held around 1.9 million PBMC cultured in IMDM containing around 5% human AB serum, approximately 10 IU/ml IL-2 and gentamicin, along with 10 ug/ml peptides. SARS-CoV-2 spike-specific CD4+ TCR repertoires were compared before and after mRNA vaccination in COVID-19 convalescent patients and in infection-naive vaccine recipients. The Oncomine TCR Beta short-read assay on an Illumina iSeq 100 was used to sequence cultures from other donors in the study. The full study included fewer than eleven COVID-19 convalescent patients and several SARS-CoV-2-naive healthy vaccine recipients.

After about 10 days of culture, CD4+ T cells were isolated with the EasySep CD4+ T cell isolation kit. PCR-confirmed SARS-CoV-2 infection had occurred in convalescent patients between March and December 2020, before the Alpha, Beta and Delta variants emerged in the United States. Each participant received two doses of an mRNA SARS-CoV-2 vaccine, either BNT162b2 or mRNA-1273. On days 3 and 7, half of the culture medium was replaced with fresh IL-2-containing medium. Unless noted otherwise, every peptide stimulation condition was grown in triplicate wells. PBMC were separated from whole blood using Ficoll-Paque Plus gradient centrifugation and were then either cryopreserved at -140C or used fresh. Genomic DNA was extracted from cultured CD4+ T cells with the QIAamp micro DNA kit. Libraries came from the immunoSEQ multiplex PCR assay. DNA from the CD4+ T cells that had been cultured and isolated underwent TCR beta CDR3 sequencing. As for the authors' bioinformatics: Non-productive TCR sequences were removed and reads were trimmed to the CDR3 region, keeping CDR3s of at least 7 amino acids. The MANAFEST web app was used to identify antigen-specific clonotypes by comparing expansion in peptide wells with expansion in reference cultures. For clones to be considered positive, expansion at FDR<0.05 versus reference and all other wells, an odds ratio above 5, and a frequency above 0.1% in two replicate wells were required. Cross-reactive clonotypes were defined as significantly expanded in SARS-CoV-2 spike wells and in at least one common cold coronavirus spike condition. CDR3 similarity was assessed by Levenshtein distance with the stringdist R package, and unrooted trees were built with ape in R 3.6.1. What TCRdb holds here is the immuneACCESS table cut down to in-frame rearrangements. Part of the clones is not present; checked against another copy, under half of the missing clones reflect an unresolved V gene, and the others are unexplained. The V and J calls and clone size are taken from that table; D and trimming were inferred from the DNA. Present in this sample are tens of thousands of clones, about 76% of which were seen just once. The ten largest account for roughly 5.4% of the sample.

Details on this clone: The specificity of this receptor is unknown. No qualities accompany the bases; no much larger clone lies one base away.

Results the study describes overall, beyond this receptor: For convalescent patients, new clones induced by the vaccine made up most of the post-vaccine spike-reactive repertoire, and these new clones were largely distinct from the clones induced by infection. Both infection-induced and vaccine-induced clones contracted markedly at late post-vaccination timepoints, which is consistent with waning T cell responses. Only a small number of convalescent patients were included, and no early post-infection timepoints were available, which limited the study.

CDR3 length: 13 amino acids, cysteine to phenylalanine. The CDR3 DNA has 39 bases and is translated from base 1. The germline V gene supplies CDR1 SGHNT and CDR2 YENEEA. V is pared back by 5 bases and J by 2 bases, with 9 bases lying between the germline termini. This clonotype was sampled from a human donor who had a prior SARS-CoV-2 infection. Specimen: CD4+ T cells from PBMCs cultured without peptide, collected after COVID-19 vaccination. Recombination joined TRBV11-3 with TRBJ1-1, with no D gene named confidently. The nucleotide sequence reads TGTGCCAGCAGCCGTAGGGTAAACACTGAAGCTTTCTTT. It translates as CASSRRVNTEAFF. Joined to the reference TRBV11-3 and TRBJ1-1 proteins, this CDR3 gives the full variable domain: EAGVVQSPRYKIIEKKQPVAFWCNPISGHNTLYWYLQNLGQGPELLIRYENEEAVDDSQLPKDRFSAERLKGVDSTLKIQPAELGDSAVYLCASSRRVNTEAFFGQGTRLTVV.